This T cell receptor beta chain is from a study of Ad26.COV2.S vaccination and SARS-CoV-2 variants. As for the study in general: Dosing was one shot or two shots 56 days apart. General study points: In vaccinated individuals, spike-specific CD8+ and CD4+ T cell responses reportedly displayed substantial breadth. Spike-specific TCR breadth was greater in vaccine than placebo recipients.

Note on this clone: Its antigen is currently unknown.

The treatment here: about 20 received Ad26.COV2.S at low or high dose, single or two shots; about five received placebo; per-sample allocation not given. Sampling happened 63 days after the first vaccine or placebo injection. Spike of the Wuhan-strain SARS-CoV-2 was expressed by an Ad26 vector, which formed the vaccine. Only in-frame clones appear in the TCRdb table, and some are missing; sequencing was by immunoSEQ multiplex PCR. Here the sample spans about 350,000 clones, approximately 84% being singletons. The CDR3 length is 14 residues. The V segment lost 8 bases and the J segment 5 bases; nucleotides outside the gene matches: 4. In germline, CDR1 is SEHNR, CDR2 FQNEAQ (reference sequence).

The source material was peripheral blood, sampled in a trial of Ad26.COV2.S vaccine versus placebo. The chain couples TRBV7-9 to TRBJ1-5; 12 positions match TRBD1. This receptor was identified in a person aged 18-65 years who received the Ad26.COV2.S COVID-19 vaccine or a placebo. This CDR3 is CASGTGGVYQPQHF. In nucleotides, the CDR3 is TGTGCCAGCGGGACAGGGGGCGTCTATCAGCCCCAGCATTTT.